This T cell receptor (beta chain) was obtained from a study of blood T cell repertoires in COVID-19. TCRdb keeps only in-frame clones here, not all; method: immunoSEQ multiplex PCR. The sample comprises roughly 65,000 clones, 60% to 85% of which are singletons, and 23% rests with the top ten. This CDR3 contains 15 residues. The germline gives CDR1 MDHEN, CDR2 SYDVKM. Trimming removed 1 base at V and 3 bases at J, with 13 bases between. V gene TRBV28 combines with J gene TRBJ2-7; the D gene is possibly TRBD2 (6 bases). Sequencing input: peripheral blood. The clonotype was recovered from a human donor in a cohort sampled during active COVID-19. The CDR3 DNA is TGTGCCAGCAGTTTATCCCCTCGGGGGAACTACGAGCAGTACTTC. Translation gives CASSLSPRGNYEQYF.